The present entry profiles one TCR beta chain with its context. This sample was included in a study of blood T cell repertoires in COVID-19. Study background: From the United States, Italy and Spain came samples of acute and convalescent COVID-19. Sample material is recorded as cDNA or gDNA derived from T cells, B-cell-depleted T cells, or PBMCs.

V was trimmed by 4 bases and J by 7 bases, leaving 21 bases between them. CDR1 is SGHDT, CDR2 YYEEEE, per germline. The CDR3 is made up of 16 amino acids. Authors' methods: It was from reference gene primer amplification that nucleated cell counts were estimated. Sequencing used immunoSEQ multiplex PCR; TCRdb keeps in-frame clones, though not all of them. V and J calls and clone size are given by that table; D and trimming were obtained from the DNA. The profile covers 100,000 to 150,000 clones, with about 74% appearing a single time and around 5.9% taken by the ten largest. Sequencing input: peripheral blood. This receptor was obtained from a man aged 60 to 69 with acute or convalescent COVID-19. The V gene is TRBV5-6, the J gene TRBJ2-1, with D perhaps TRBD2 (6 bases). CDR3 nucleotides: TGTGCCAGCAGCATAAATCGACTAGGATCCCTAAATGAGCAGTTCTTC. Protein sequence: CASSINRLGSLNEQFF.